The 9 T cell receptor beta chains listed next were all sequenced from one sample in a study of blood T cell repertoires in COVID-19. TCRdb's copy holds only in-frame clones and misses some; the assay was immunoSEQ multiplex PCR. Found here are 250,000 to 300,000 clones, approximately 90% of them singletons; the top ten hold 0.95% to 1%. The sample was peripheral blood. Receptor source: a woman aged 35 to 49 who had recovered from COVID-19.

The chain recombines TRBV6-4 with TRBJ2-5, with 7 bases lining up with TRBD2. The CDR3 extends over 16 amino acids. Germline CDR1 MRHNA, CDR2 SNTAGT. Germline trimming cut 3 bases from V and 5 bases from J; bases unmatched to any gene: 12. CDR3 sequence (DNA): TGTGCCAGCAGTGAACCCTCGGGCGGGGGTGAGGAGACCCAGTACTTC. Translating gives CASSEPSGGGEETQYF.

This chain connects TRBV6-2 or TRBV6-3 to TRBJ2-6, with 7 bases that match TRBD1. CDR3 length: 18 residues. Looked up from germline, CDR1 is MNHEY and CDR2 is SVGEGT. Trimming removed 5 bases from V and 1 base from J; junction bases left unmatched: 11. The CDR3 nucleotides read TGTGCCAGCAGTCCACAGGGGTTTCGAATGTCTGGGGCCAACGTCCTGACTTTC. Encoded protein: CASSPQGFRMSGANVLTF.

This chain uses TRBV5-1 with TRBJ2-5; TRBD2 matches at 14 bases. The CDR3 spans 18 residues. Germline lookup yields CDR1 SGHRS and CDR2 YFSETQ. After removal of 4 bases from V and 5 bases from J, the junction contained 13 bases not matched to a gene. CDR3 sequence: CASSAGLAGGPARETQYF. The CDR3 DNA follows: TGCGCCAGCAGCGCCGGACTAGCGGGAGGCCCAGCCCGGGAGACCCAGTACTTC.

The chain combines TRBV7-3 with TRBJ1-1; weak D call: TRBD1 (5 bases). The CDR3 spans 15 residues. V was cut by 5 bases and J by 0 bases, with 13 bases left in between. Germline assignment: CDR1 SGHTA and CDR2 FQGTGA. The CDR3 reads CASSPGGGVNTEAFF. CDR3 DNA: TGTGCCAGCAGCCCCGGGGGAGGGGTGAACACTGAAGCTTTCTTT.

V usage is TRBV7-2 and J usage is TRBJ1-1; D is undetermined. Germline loops: CDR1 SGHTA, CDR2 FQGNSA. This CDR3 region has 14 residues. Trimming removed 5 bases from V and 5 bases from J, with 15 bases in between. CDR3 sequence (DNA): TGTGCCAGCAGCCCTCCCCCTCTATCGACTGAAGCTTTCTTT. Translation: CASSPPPLSTEAFF.

V is TRBV30 and J is TRBJ1-3; D not certain. CDR3 length: 15 residues. V was cut by 0 bases and J by 4 bases, with 13 bases left in between. CDR1 and CDR2 from the germline V gene are GTSNPN and SVGIG (reference sequence). This chain's CDR3 is CAWSVVAGIGNTIYF. CDR3 nucleotide sequence: TGTGCCTGGAGTGTAGTGGCGGGGATCGGAAACACCATATATTTT.

The rearrangement uses TRBV7-2 and TRBJ2-1; possible D gene TRBD2, 6 bases. Trimming cost V 0 bases and J 9 bases, with 18 bases left between them. The CDR3 runs 16 residues. The V gene's germline CDR1 is SGHTA and CDR2 FQGNSA. The CDR3 loop reads CASSLAGTSPNGEQFF. The CDR3 region has the DNA TGTGCCAGCAGCTTAGCGGGGACTTCGCCCAACGGTGAGCAGTTCTTC.

This clone was recorded once. The rearrangement links TRBV11-2 to TRBJ2-1; 7 nucleotides line up with TRBD2. After removal of 5 bases from V and 1 base from J, the junction contained 5 bases not matched to a gene. CDR3 size: 15 residues. Germline assignment: CDR1 SGHAT and CDR2 FQNNGV. In DNA, the CDR3 is TGTGCCAGCAGCCCGAGCGGGGAGTCCTACAATGAGCAGTTCTTC. Protein product: CASSPSGESYNEQFF.

The gene calls are TRBV27 and TRBJ1-2; 12 positions match TRBD1. The CDR3 length is 17 residues. J was trimmed by 2 bases and V by 6 bases; bases with no gene match: 10. Germline assignment: CDR1 MNHEY and CDR2 SMNVEV (reference sequence). CDR3 loop: CASRGSGQGAGNYGYTF. The DNA of the CDR3 is TGTGCCAGCAGGGGGTCGGGACAGGGGGCGGGGAACTATGGCTACACCTTC.